This TCR beta chain originates from a study of blood T cell repertoires in COVID-19. The protocol was immunoSEQ multiplex PCR, while the TCRdb copy is restricted to in-frame clones and leaves out a portion. Altogether under 300,000 clones are present, 88% being singletons, with the ten largest covering roughly 2.5%. Germline lookup yields CDR1 SGHTA and CDR2 FQGNSA. This CDR3 contains 14 residues. Trimming removed 6 bases from V and 0 bases from J, with 8 bases in between. V is TRBV7-2 and J is TRBJ2-2; the D gene is possibly TRBD1 (6 bases). Sequenced sample: PBMCs or T cells enriched from blood (not recorded which). The receptor was isolated from a middle-aged woman with acute COVID-19. In DNA, the CDR3 is TGTGCCAGCAGGGCAGGGGCGAACACCGGGGAGCTGTTTTTT. This gives the protein CASRAGANTGELFF.